A single T cell receptor (beta chain) is shown here with its context. The sample originates from a study of OX40 agonist ivuxolimab in advanced cancers. The V gene lost 0 bases and the J gene lost 3 bases, with 9 bases spanning the gap. This CDR3 is built from 14 residues. CDR1 MGHRA and CDR2 YSYEKL come from the germline V gene. Sequenced by immunoSEQ multiplex PCR; TCRdb stores in-frame clones only, minus some. The sample lists fewer than 70,000 clones; roughly 90% were seen once. The sequence was obtained from an adult with an advanced solid tumor such as melanoma, head and neck, liver or kidney cancer. The chain links TRBV4-1 to TRBJ2-7, with D possibly being TRBD2 (5 bases). The specimen comprised CD4+ or CD8+ T cells sorted from blood, sampled in a trial of the OX40 agonist ivuxolimab. CDR3 protein: CASSQEGVLYEQYF. The CDR3 DNA sequence: TGCGCCAGCAGCCAAGAGGGAGTACTCTACGAGCAGTACTTC.